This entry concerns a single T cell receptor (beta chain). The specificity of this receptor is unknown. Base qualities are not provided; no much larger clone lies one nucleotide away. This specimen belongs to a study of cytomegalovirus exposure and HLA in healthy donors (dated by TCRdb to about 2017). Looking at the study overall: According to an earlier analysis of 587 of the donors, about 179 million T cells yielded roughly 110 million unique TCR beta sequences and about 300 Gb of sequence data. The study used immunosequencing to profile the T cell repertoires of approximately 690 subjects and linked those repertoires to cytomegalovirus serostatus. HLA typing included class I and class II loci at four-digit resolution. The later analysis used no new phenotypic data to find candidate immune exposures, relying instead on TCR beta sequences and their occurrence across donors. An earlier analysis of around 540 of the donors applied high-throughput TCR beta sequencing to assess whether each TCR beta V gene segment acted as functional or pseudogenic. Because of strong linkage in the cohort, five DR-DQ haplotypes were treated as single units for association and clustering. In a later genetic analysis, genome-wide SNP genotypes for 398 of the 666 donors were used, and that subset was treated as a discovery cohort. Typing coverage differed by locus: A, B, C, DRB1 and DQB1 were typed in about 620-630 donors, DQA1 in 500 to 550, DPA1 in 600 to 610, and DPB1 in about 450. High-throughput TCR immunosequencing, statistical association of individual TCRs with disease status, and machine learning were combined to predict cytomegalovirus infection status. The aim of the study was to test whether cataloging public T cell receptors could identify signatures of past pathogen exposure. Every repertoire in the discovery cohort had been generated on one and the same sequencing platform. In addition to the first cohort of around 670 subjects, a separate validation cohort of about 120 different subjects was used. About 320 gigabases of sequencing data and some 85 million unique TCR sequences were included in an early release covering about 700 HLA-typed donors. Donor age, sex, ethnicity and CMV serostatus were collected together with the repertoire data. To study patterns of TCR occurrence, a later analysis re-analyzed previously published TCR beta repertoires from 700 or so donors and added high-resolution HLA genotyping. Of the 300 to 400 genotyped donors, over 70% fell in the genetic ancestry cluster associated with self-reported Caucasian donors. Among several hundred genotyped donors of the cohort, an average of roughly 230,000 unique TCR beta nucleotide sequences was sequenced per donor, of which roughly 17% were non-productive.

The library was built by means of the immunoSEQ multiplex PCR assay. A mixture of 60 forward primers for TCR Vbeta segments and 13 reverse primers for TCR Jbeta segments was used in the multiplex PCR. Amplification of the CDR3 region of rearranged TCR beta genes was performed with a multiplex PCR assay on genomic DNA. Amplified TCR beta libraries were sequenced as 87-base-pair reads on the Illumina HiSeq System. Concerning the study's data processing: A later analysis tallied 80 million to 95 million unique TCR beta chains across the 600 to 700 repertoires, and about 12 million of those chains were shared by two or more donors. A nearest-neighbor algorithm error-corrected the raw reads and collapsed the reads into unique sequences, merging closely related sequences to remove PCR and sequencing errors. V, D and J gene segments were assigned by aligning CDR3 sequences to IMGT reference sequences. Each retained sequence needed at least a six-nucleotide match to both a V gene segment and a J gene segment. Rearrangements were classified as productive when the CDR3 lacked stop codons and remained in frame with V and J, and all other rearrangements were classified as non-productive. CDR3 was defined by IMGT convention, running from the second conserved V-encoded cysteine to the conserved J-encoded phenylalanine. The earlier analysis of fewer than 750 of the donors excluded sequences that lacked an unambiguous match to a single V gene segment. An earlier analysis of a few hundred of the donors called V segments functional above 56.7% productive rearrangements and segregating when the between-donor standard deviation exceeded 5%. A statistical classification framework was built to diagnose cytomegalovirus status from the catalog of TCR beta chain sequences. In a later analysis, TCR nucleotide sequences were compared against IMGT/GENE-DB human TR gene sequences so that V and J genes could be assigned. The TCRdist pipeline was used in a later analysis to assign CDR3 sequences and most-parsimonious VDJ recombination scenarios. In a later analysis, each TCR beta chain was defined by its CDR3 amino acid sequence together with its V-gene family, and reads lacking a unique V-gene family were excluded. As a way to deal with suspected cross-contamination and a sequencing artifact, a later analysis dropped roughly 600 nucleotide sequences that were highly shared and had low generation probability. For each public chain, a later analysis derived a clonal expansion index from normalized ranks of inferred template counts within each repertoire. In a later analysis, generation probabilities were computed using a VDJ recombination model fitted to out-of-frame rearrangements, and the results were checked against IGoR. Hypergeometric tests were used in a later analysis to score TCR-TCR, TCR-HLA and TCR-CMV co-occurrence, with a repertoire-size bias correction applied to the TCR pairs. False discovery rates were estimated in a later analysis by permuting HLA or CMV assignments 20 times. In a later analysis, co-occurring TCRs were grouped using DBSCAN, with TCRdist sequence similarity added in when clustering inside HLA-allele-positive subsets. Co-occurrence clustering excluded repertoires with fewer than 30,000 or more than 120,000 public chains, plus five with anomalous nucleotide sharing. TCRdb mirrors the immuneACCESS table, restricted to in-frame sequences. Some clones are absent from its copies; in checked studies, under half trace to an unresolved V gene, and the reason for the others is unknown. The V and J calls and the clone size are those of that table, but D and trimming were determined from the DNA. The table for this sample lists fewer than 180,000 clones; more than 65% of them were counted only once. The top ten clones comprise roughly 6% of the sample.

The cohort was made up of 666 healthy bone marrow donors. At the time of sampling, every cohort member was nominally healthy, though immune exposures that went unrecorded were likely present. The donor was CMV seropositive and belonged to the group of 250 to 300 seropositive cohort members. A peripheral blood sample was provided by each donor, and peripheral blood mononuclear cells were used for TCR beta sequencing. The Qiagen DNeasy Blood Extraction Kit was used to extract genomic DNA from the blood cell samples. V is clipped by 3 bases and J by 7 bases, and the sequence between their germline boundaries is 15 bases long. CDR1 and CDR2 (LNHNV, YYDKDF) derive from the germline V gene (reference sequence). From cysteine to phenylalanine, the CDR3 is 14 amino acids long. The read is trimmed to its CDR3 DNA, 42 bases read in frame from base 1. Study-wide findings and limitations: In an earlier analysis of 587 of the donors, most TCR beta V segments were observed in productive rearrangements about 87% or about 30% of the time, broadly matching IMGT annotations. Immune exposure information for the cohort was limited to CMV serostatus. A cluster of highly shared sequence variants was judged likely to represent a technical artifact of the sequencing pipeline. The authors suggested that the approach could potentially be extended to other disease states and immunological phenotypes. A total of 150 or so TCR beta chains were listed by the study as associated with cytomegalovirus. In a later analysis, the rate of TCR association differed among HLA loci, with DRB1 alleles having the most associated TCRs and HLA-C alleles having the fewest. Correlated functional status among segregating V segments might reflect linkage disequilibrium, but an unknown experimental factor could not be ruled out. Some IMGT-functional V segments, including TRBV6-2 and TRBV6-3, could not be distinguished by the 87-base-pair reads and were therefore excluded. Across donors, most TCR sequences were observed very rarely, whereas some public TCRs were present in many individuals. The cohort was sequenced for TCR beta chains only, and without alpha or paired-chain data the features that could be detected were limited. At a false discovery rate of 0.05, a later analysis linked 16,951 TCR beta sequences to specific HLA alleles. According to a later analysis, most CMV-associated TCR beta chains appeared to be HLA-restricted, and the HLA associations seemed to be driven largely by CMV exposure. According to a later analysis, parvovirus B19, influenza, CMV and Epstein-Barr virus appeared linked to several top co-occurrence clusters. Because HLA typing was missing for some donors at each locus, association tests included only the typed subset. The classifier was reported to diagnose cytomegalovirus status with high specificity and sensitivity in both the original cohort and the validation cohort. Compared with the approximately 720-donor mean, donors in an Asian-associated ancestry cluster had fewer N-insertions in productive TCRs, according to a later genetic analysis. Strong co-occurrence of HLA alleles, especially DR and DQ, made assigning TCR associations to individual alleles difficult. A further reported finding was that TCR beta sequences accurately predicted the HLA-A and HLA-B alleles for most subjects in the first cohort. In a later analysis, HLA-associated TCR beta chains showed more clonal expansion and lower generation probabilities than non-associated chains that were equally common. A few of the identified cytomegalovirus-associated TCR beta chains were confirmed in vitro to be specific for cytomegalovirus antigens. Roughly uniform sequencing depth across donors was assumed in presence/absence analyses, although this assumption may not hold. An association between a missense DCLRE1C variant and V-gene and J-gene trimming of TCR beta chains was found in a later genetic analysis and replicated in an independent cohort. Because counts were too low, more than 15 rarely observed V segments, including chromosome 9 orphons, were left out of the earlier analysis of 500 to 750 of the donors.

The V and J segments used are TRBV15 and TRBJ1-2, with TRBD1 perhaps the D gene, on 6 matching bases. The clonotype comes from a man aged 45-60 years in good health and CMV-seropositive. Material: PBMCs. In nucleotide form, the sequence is TGTGCCACCAGCAGTTCACCTAGACAGGTTGGCTACACCTTC. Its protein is CATSSSPRQVGYTF.